Listed here are 20 T cell receptor beta chains from one sample, sequenced in a study of T-cell memory formation after mild COVID-19 (dated by TCRdb to 2020 to 2022). Receptor libraries were prepared by 5' RACE. Sequencer: Illumina NovaSeq 6000. TCRdb redid the processing of the public reads, applying fastp at Q25 and MiXCR, and retained in-frame beta chains. Entries that share a CDR3 protein sequence are merged under the most common genes and DNA. This sample has approximately 250,000 distinct CDR3 sequences in its table, and 15% to 20% of those were observed once. The top ten constitute roughly 21% of the sample. Material for sequencing was PBMCs or a T cell subset sorted from them (not recorded which). The receptors originated from a man between 18 and 29 years old who had mild COVID-19 (a few samples of this study predate the infection). The sample titles of this study are shuffled in the database, so cell type and time point are left out; the donor was told from shared clones.

The chain carries TRBV7-8 and TRBJ1-1; 9 bases map to TRBD1. The length of the CDR3 is 14 residues. Germline loops: CDR1 SGHVS, CDR2 FQNEAQ. Trimming took 7 bases from V and 3 from J; bases not matched to a gene: 6. The DNA of the CDR3 is TGTGCCAGCACCCGACAGGGGGTGGACACTGAAGCTTTCTTT. This codes for CASTRQGVDTEAFF.

The chain combines TRBV7-2 with TRBJ1-5, with D unresolved. The CDR3 consists of 14 residues. The V and J ends lost 1 base and 4 bases respectively, with 8 bases between them. Germline loops: CDR1 SGHTA, CDR2 FQGNSA. Here the CDR3 reads CASSLGFGNQPQHF. CDR3 bases: TGTGCCAGCAGCTTAGGATTTGGAAATCAGCCCCAGCATTTT.

This clonotype turned up a few times. J is TRBJ2-1 and V is TRBV10-1; D possibly corresponds to TRBD2 (6 bases). The V end lost 6 bases, the J end lost 8 bases, and 14 bases lay between the germline ends. The germline CDR1 and CDR2 sequences are WNHNN and SYGVQD (reference sequence). The CDR3 covers 13 residues. DNA of the CDR3: TGCGCCAGCAGACCGACGGAGCGGGATGAGCAGTTCTTC. As protein: CASRPTERDEQFF.

This rearrangement joins TRBV7-9 to TRBJ2-1; 10 nucleotides agree with TRBD1. V was clipped by 5 bases and J by 10 bases; unmatched bases: 11. Germline CDR1 reads SEHNR; CDR2 reads FQNEAQ (reference sequence). CDR3 size: 15 residues. The DNA for the CDR3 is TGTGCCAGCAGCCCCCCCGGGACAGGGGAACGGGAGCAGTTCTTC. Amino acids: CASSPPGTGEREQFF.

This clonotype was seen more than once but under ten times. The genes are TRBV4-1 and TRBJ2-4; 8 nucleotides line up with TRBD1. V shed 3 bases and J 2 bases; nucleotides not matched to a gene: 9. Germline CDR1 is MGHRA and CDR2 is YSYEKL. This CDR3 is built from 17 residues. The CDR3 spells CASSQTGDSGPKNIQYF. DNA for the CDR3: TGCGCCAGCAGCCAGACAGGGGACTCCGGGCCCAAAAACATTCAGTACTTC.

The chain is built from TRBV12-3 or TRBV12-4 and TRBJ1-2; maybe TRBD1 (5 bases). There are 14 residues in the CDR3. With 4 bases removed from V and 0 bases from J, the gap between germline ends came to 9 bases. CDR3 sequence: CASSSGLANYGYTF. In nucleotides, the CDR3 is TGTGCCAGCAGTTCAGGGTTAGCTAACTATGGCTACACCTTC.

This clonotype was seen only a few times. The gene calls are TRBV5-1 and TRBJ2-1; D unresolved. This CDR3 has 12 amino acids. Germline CDR1 reads SGHRS; CDR2 reads YFSETQ. Trimming took 2 bases from V and 7 from J, leaving 7 bases between them. The CDR3 nucleotides are TGCGCCAGCAGCTTCGGACGGAATGAGCAGTTCTTC. It specifies CASSFGRNEQFF.

The DNA of the CDR3 is TGTGCCAGTAGTTCTTCCCGAAGGGGCGGCCATACCCTACCCACTGAAGCTTTCTTT. This gives the protein CASSSSRRGGHTLPTEAFF. V gene TRBV19 combines with J gene TRBJ1-1, with D possibly matching TRBD1 (5 bases). The CDR3 has 19 amino acids. Germline V gene data show CDR1 as LNHDA and CDR2 as SQIVND (reference sequence). Trimming shortened V by 5 bases and J by 4 bases, and 29 bases separated the two germline ends.

V gene TRBV4-1 combines with J gene TRBJ2-7; the D gene is possibly TRBD1 (5 bases). The CDR3 sequence is 15 residues long. The V end lost 1 base, the J end lost 0 bases, and 10 bases lay between the germline ends. Germline lookup yields CDR1 MGHRA and CDR2 YSYEKL. CDR3 DNA: TGCGCCAGCAGCCAAGTTCAGGGTAGCTCCTACGAGCAGTACGTC. It codes for CASSQVQGSSYEQYV.

The chain joins TRBV3-1 to TRBJ1-5; possible D gene TRBD1, 5 bases. The CDR3 covers 14 residues. Germline V lookup: CDR1 LGHDT, CDR2 YNNKEL (reference sequence). V was shortened by 2 bases and J by 5 bases, with 10 bases between the two germline ends. CDR3 region: CASSQRGRDQPQHF. The CDR3 region has the DNA TGTGCCAGCAGCCAAAGGGGTAGGGATCAGCCCCAGCATTTT.

V and J are TRBV19 and TRBJ2-2, with D possibly being TRBD2 (6 bases). The germline CDR1 and CDR2 sequences are LNHDA and SQIVND (reference sequence). The CDR3 length is 15 residues. The V gene lost 7 bases and the J gene lost 3 bases, with 15 bases spanning the gap. CDR3 residues: CASKGLAVDTGELFF. CDR3 nucleotides: TGTGCCAGTAAAGGATTAGCGGTAGACACCGGGGAGCTGTTTTTT.

In its sample, this clonotype was seen many times. The V call is TRBV7-9, the J call TRBJ1-1, with a tentative D call TRBD1 (6 bases). From germline, CDR1 is SEHNR and CDR2 FQNEAQ (reference sequence). V shed 5 bases and J shed 8 bases, with 15 bases lying between them. The CDR3 covers 13 residues. CDR3 bases: TGTGCCAGCAGCCGACTGACAGGAGACGAAGCTTTCTTT. Translation: CASSRLTGDEAFF. The variable domain in full, with the rest retrieved from reference TRBV7-9 and TRBJ1-1, is DTGVSQNPRHKITKRGQNVTFRCDPISEHNRLYWYRQTLGQGPEFLTYFQNEAQLEKSRLLSDRFSAERPKGSFSTLEIQRTEQGDSAMYLCASSRLTGDEAFFGQGTRLTVV.

This clonotype appeared a few times. This chain uses TRBV20-1 with TRBJ2-5; 9 nucleotides align to TRBD1. CDR3 length: 15 amino acids. The ends lost 1 base at V and 5 bases at J; junction bases unmatched: 8. Per germline, CDR1 DFQATT and CDR2 SNEGSKA (reference sequence). DNA of the CDR3: TGCAGTGCTAGAGCAGGGGACAGGGTATACGAGACCCAGTACTTC. The encoded protein is CSARAGDRVYETQYF.

The chain joins TRBV7-9 to TRBJ1-2; D is possibly TRBD1 (6 bases). The CDR3 spans 19 residues. CDR1 and CDR2 (germline): SEHNR, FQNEAQ (reference sequence). Trimming removed 5 bases at V and 3 bases at J, with 28 bases between. The CDR3 region is CASSPQSRDIHLPDYGYTF. CDR3 bases: TGTGCCAGCAGCCCCCAAAGCCGGGACATCCACCTGCCCGACTATGGCTACACCTTC.

This chain links TRBV24-1 with TRBJ2-2; D is unresolved. The V end was cut by 1 base, the J end by 4 bases, with 3 bases between. This CDR3 has 13 amino acids. CDR1 is KGHDR, CDR2 SFDVKD, per germline. In nucleotides, the CDR3 is TGTGCCACCAGTGATTTCGGCACCGGGGAGCTGTTTTTT. Amino acid sequence: CATSDFGTGELFF.

This clonotype was detected ten times or more. The chain is built from TRBV12-3 or TRBV12-4 and TRBJ2-7; either TRBD1 or TRBD2 may fit D (6 bases each). The CDR3 is 12 residues long. V was pared by 5 bases and J by 5 bases, with 10 bases between. As DNA, the CDR3 is TGTGCCAGCAGTCGAAGGGGGGACGAGCAGTACTTC. The encoded protein is CASSRRGDEQYF.

There are a few counts of this clonotype. The chain has TRBV10-3 and TRBJ2-1; 7 nucleotides agree with TRBD1. V trimming: 7 bases; J trimming: 6 bases; junction bases outside the gene matches: 3. CDR1 and CDR2 from the germline V gene are ENHRY and SYGVKD. The CDR3 sequence is 12 residues long. The CDR3 protein is CAINHRGNEQFF. CDR3 bases: TGTGCCATCAATCACAGGGGCAATGAGCAGTTCTTC.

This chain links TRBV5-1 with TRBJ2-5; TRBD2 matches at 8 bases. Trimming cost V 1 base and J 2 bases; bases outside gene matches: 13. Germline V gives CDR1 SGHRS, CDR2 YFSETQ. The CDR3 totals 18 residues. The CDR3 coding sequence is TGCGCCAGCAGCTTGCGGTCGGCGGGGGGAGATGTGCAAGAGACCCAGTACTTC. It translates to CASSLRSAGGDVQETQYF.

This clonotype was observed a few times. The rearrangement links TRBV11-2 to TRBJ2-7, with D perhaps given as TRBD1 or TRBD2 (5 bases each). Trimming took off 4 bases at V and 1 base at J, with 11 bases between the two ends. Germline CDR1 is SGHAT and CDR2 is FQNNGV. This CDR3 region has 14 residues. The CDR3 here is CASSSVGVSYEQYF. For the CDR3, the DNA is TGTGCCAGCAGCTCCGTGGGGGTTTCCTACGAGCAGTACTTC.

The chain uses TRBV7-2 and TRBJ2-3, with 14 bases identical to TRBD2. Germline V CDR1 and CDR2: SGHTA, FQGNSA. V dropped 4 bases and J dropped 1; count of bases not matched to a gene: 7. This CDR3 is 18 amino acids long. For the CDR3, the DNA is TGTGCCAGCAGCTACGGGACTAGCGGGGGCCCTCGCACAGATACGCAGTATTTT. This gives the protein CASSYGTSGGPRTDTQYF.